The clone carrying this TCR beta chain was recorded a few times. Its target is unknown. The sample originates from a study of cytomegalovirus exposure and HLA in healthy donors. Germline V gene data show CDR1 as LGHNT and CDR2 as FRNRAP. CDR3 size: 12 residues. V was trimmed by 5 bases and J by 10 bases, leaving 12 bases between them. Study conclusions and caveats: An analysis was carried out at a later point. It showed that HLA-associated TCR beta chains were more clonally expanded than equally common non-associated chains.

PCR used 60 Vbeta primers and 13 Jbeta primers. Clones were read by immunoSEQ multiplex PCR, and TCRdb kept only the in-frame ones, dropping some. Of approximately 73,000 clones in the sample, 65% to 85% were seen once. The source material was PBMCs. The TCR sequence derives from a man aged 65 to 79 in good health and CMV-seronegative. The chain is built from TRBV12-5 and TRBJ2-1; D uncertain. The CDR3 coding sequence is TGTGCTAGTGGTCCACTTGCGTACGAGCAGTTCTTC. Translation: CASGPLAYEQFF.